The clone carrying this T cell receptor beta chain was seen a few times. Its antigen is still unknown. As for time point: sample taken at primary tumor resection. This sample is part of a study of spatial heterogeneity in lung cancer. Study-level information: Each distinct TCR and UMI combination averaged more than ten appearances in raw reads. Study-wide results and limits: Tumor mutation counts were tracked by expanded intratumoral alpha and beta TCR counts. Of tumor T cells, an estimated coverage of roughly 7% was reached for alpha chains and roughly 12% for beta chains.

In germline, CDR1 is SGHRS, CDR2 YFSETQ. V gave up 1 base and J gave up 5 bases, with 5 bases separating them. The CDR3 is made up of 12 amino acids. A distinct unique molecular identifier was carried by each TCR cDNA molecule. MiXCR was run by TCRdb on the 5' RACE reads, yielding one entry per CDR3 protein. This sample has around 20,000 distinct CDR3 sequences, with 6% to 9% found just once. The specimen was lung tumor tissue, collected at surgery. This chain connects TRBV5-1 to TRBJ2-3; D gene unclear. This receptor was taken from a male donor with early-stage non-small cell lung cancer. The CDR3 spells CASSLNGDTQYF. For the CDR3, the DNA is TGCGCCAGCAGCTTGAACGGAGATACGCAGTATTTT.